The clone carrying this TCR beta chain was detected many times. Uncontrolled infection, other autoimmune disease, pregnancy or lactation barred patients from enrollment. Diagnosis rested on symptoms, serum thyroxine and TRAb, thyroid ultrasound, and orbital computed tomography. TCR beta CDR3 regions were amplified from RNA transcripts. The primer set for the first-round RT-PCR of the TCR CDR3 was HTBI. TCRdb re-called the multiplex PCR reads with MiXCR, one entry per CDR3 protein. The table lists roughly 300,000 distinct CDR3 sequences, 20% to 30% of them singletons. The record originates from a study of T cells in Graves' hyperthyroidism and ophthalmopathy. The CDR3 has 15 amino acids. Trimming cost V 6 bases and J 2 bases; bases outside gene matches: 4. CDR1 and CDR2 from the germline V gene are SNHLY and FYNNEI.

Material for sequencing was blood. This receptor was obtained from a man between 35 and 55 years old with Graves' hyperthyroidism that later progressed to Graves' ophthalmopathy. The J gene is TRBJ2-7, the V gene TRBV2; 13 positions agree with TRBD2. CDR3 DNA sequence: TGTGCCAGCAGGGCGGGACTAGCGGGACCCTACGAGCAGTACTTC. Protein sequence: CASRAGLAGPYEQYF.